The entry below describes one T cell receptor (beta chain). The PCR ran on 60 Vbeta and 13 Jbeta primers. Sequenced by immunoSEQ multiplex PCR; TCRdb stores in-frame clones only, minus some. The sample lists 200,000 to 250,000 clones; under 85% were seen once. The data originate from a study of cytomegalovirus exposure and HLA in healthy donors. Study context: Among the roughly 380 donors who were genotyped, roughly 85% fell in the genetic ancestry cluster that is associated with self-reported Caucasian donors.

The CDR3 contains 15 residues. Germline V CDR1 and CDR2: KGHSH, LQKENI. V lost 0 bases, J lost 2 bases, and 4 bases stayed unmatched. J is TRBJ2-7 and V is TRBV18; 7 nucleotides match TRBD1. The TCR was taken from a man between 45 and 60 years old in good health and CMV-seronegative. Sequencing was done on a sample of PBMCs. CDR3 sequence reads: CASSPPTGNTYEQYF. CDR3 in DNA: TGTGCCAGCTCACCACCGACAGGGAACACCTACGAGCAGTACTTC. Together with reference TRBV18 and TRBJ2-7, the CDR3 gives the full variable domain: NAGVMQNPRHLVRRRGQEARLRCSPMKGHSHVYWYRQLPEEGLKFMVYLQKENIIDESGMPKERFSAEFPKEGPSILRIQQVVRGDSAAYFCASSPPTGNTYEQYFGPGTRLTVT.